The present entry profiles one TCR beta chain with its context. The antigen is undetermined. This sample is part of a study of cytomegalovirus exposure and HLA in healthy donors. Findings of the study overall: Immune exposure information available was restricted to CMV serostatus. Among the sequence variants, a highly shared cluster was likely an artifact of sequencing.

This PCR relied on a set of 60 Vbeta primers and 13 Jbeta primers. Some clones are missing from TCRdb's copy, which holds only in-frame ones; the method was immunoSEQ multiplex PCR. Here the sample spans 120,000 to 150,000 clones, 79% being singletons. Germline assignment: CDR1 SQVTM and CDR2 ANQGSEA. This CDR3 has 12 amino acids. Between the trimmed V and J ends, which lost 7 bases and 8 bases, there was a span of 15 bases. Participants comprised healthy donors of bone marrow. This receptor was obtained from a man between 18 and 35 years old in good health and CMV-seronegative. Sequences were obtained from PBMCs. The V and J genes are TRBV29-1 and TRBJ2-1; the D gene is possibly TRBD2 (6 bases). CDR3 residues: CSETRSGDEQFF. The CDR3, as DNA: TGCAGCGAAACTAGATCGGGGGATGAGCAGTTCTTC.